A selection of T cell receptor beta chains follows, all from one sample in a study of blood T cell repertoires in COVID-19. Sequenced by immunoSEQ multiplex PCR; TCRdb stores in-frame clones only, minus some. The data show roughly 100,000 clones, with over 65% seen just once and around 6.2% held by the top ten. The sample comprised peripheral blood. Every receptor here comes from a man at least 80 years old with COVID-19, enrolled during active disease. Both conserved end residues are trimmed from each CDR3. Fields, in order: V gene, J gene, D gene, CDR3 protein. A D gene is named only where the DNA matches it firmly.

v_call: TRBV28; j_call: TRBJ1-1; d_call: .; cdr3_aa: ASSFQGMNTEAF
v_call: TRBV9; j_call: TRBJ2-1; d_call: .; cdr3_aa: ASGGGSSYNEQF
v_call: TRBV19; j_call: TRBJ2-7; d_call: TRBD1; cdr3_aa: ASSSGQGGYEQY
v_call: TRBV28; j_call: TRBJ1-1; d_call: .; cdr3_aa: ASRGDIRSAF
v_call: TRBV18; j_call: TRBJ1-2; d_call: .; cdr3_aa: ASSPAGTPGDGYT
v_call: TRBV5-1; j_call: TRBJ2-5; d_call: TRBD2; cdr3_aa: ASRGGLAGVGETQY
v_call: TRBV25-1; j_call: TRBJ1-1; d_call: TRBD1; cdr3_aa: ASSGWDSPGNTEAF
v_call: TRBV5-4; j_call: TRBJ2-4; d_call: .; cdr3_aa: ASSSAALAKNIQY
v_call: TRBV11-2; j_call: TRBJ2-4; d_call: .; cdr3_aa: ASSPGTNILAKNIQY
v_call: TRBV5-5; j_call: TRBJ1-2; d_call: .; cdr3_aa: ASSFLLTANYGYT
v_call: TRBV3-1/TRBV3-2; j_call: TRBJ1-6; d_call: TRBD1; cdr3_aa: ASSLSDRDNSPLH
v_call: TRBV6-6; j_call: TRBJ2-5; d_call: TRBD2; cdr3_aa: ASSRGPGRAGGGETQY